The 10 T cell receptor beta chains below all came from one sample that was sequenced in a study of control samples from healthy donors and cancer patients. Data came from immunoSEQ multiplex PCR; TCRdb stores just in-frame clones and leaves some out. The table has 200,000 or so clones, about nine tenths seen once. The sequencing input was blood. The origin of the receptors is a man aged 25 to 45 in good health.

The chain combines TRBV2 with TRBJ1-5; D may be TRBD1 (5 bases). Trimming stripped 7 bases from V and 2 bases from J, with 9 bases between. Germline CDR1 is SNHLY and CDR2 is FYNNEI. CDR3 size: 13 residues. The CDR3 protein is CASMAQGNQPQHF. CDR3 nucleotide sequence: TGTGCCAGCATGGCACAGGGCAATCAGCCCCAGCATTTT.

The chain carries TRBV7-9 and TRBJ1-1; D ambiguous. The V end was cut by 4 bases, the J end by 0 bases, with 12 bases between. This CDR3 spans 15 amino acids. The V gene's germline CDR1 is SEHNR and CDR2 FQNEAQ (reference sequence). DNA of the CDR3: TGTGCCAGCAGCTCAAGACAAGGTATGAACACTGAAGCTTTCTTT. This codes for CASSSRQGMNTEAFF.

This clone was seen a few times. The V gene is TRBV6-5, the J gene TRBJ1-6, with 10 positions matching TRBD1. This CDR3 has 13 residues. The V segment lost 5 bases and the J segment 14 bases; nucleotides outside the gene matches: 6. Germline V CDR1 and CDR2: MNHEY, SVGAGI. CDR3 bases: TGTGCCAGCAGTCAGACAGGGGGCCGGGCCCTCCACTTT. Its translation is CASSQTGGRALHF.

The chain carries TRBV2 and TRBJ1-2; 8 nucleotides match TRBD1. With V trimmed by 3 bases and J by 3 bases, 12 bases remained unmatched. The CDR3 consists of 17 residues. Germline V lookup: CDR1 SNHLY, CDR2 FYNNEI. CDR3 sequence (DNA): TGTGCCAGCAGTGAGGCCGGACAGGGCGCCGGGGACTATGGCTACACCTTC. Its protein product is CASSEAGQGAGDYGYTF.

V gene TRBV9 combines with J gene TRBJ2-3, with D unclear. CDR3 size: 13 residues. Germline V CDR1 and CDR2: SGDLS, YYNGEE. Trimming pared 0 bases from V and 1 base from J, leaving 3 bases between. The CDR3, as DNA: TGTGCCAGCAGCGTAGGTGGCACAGATACGCAGTATTTT. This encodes CASSVGGTDTQYF.

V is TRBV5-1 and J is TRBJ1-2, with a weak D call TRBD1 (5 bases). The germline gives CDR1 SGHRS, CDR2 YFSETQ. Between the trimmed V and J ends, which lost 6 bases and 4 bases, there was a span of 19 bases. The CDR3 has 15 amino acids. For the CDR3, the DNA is TGCGCCAGCACCACCCCCGACAGACCTCCCTATGGCTACACCTTC. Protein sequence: CASTTPDRPPYGYTF.

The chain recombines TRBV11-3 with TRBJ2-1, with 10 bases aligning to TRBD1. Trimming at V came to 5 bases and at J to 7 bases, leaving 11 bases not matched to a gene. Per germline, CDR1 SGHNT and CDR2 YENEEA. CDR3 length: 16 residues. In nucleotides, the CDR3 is TGTGCCAGCAGCCTCATGGGACAGGGGAGGATGAATGAGCAGTTCTTC. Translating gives CASSLMGQGRMNEQFF.

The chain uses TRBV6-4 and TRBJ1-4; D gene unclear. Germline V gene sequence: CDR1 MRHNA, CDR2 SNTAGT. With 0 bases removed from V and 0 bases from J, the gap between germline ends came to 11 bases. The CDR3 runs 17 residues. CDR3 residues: CASSDSIDGTTNEKLFF. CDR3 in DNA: TGTGCCAGCAGTGACTCGATCGACGGCACAACTAATGAAAAACTGTTTTTT.

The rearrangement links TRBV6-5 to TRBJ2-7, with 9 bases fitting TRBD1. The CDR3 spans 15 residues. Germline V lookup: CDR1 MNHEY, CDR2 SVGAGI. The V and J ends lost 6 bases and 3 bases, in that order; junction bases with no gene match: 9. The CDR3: CASSGRDRVRYEQYF. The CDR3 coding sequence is TGTGCCAGCAGCGGCCGGGACAGGGTTCGCTACGAGCAGTACTTC.

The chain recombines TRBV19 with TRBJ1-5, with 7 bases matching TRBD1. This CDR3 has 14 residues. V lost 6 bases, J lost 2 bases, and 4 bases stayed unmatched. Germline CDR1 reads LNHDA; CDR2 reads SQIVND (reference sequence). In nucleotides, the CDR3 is TGTGCCAGTAGGGTGGGGACAGGCAATCAGCCCCAGCATTTT. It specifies CASRVGTGNQPQHF.